This record covers a single TCR beta chain. CDR3 length: 16 amino acids. Trimming took 2 bases from V and 3 from J, leaving 16 bases between them. The V gene's germline CDR1 is ENHRY and CDR2 SYGVKD. The entry originates in a study of blood T cell repertoires in COVID-19. Repertoires were generated with immunoSEQ multiplex PCR, while TCRdb's copy carries only in-frame clones and drops some. Of 150,000 or so clones listed, around 85% are singletons. This TCR was sampled from a man aged 45 to 65 who had recovered from COVID-19. Sequenced sample: PBMCs or T cells enriched from blood (not recorded which). The chain recombines TRBV10-3 with TRBJ2-5; the D gene is possibly TRBD2 (6 bases). The CDR3 here is CAISEPLGIAEETQYF. The CDR3 bases are TGTGCCATCAGTGAGCCCCTCGGGATAGCGGAAGAGACCCAGTACTTC.